The source of this T cell receptor (beta chain) is a study of T cell responses to AZD1222 COVID-19 vaccine. Study details: Second doses that came at about 4 or about 12 weeks were put together. Overall study findings and caveats: Two doses of AZD1222 preceded a rise in Spike-specific TCR breadth and depth. Possibly, clonal diversity was underestimated; donors were largely white British and included more females. Across spike, vaccine-associated CD4 TCRs were found, dominant at 160-218 and 743-854.

V shed 0 bases and J shed 8 bases, with 10 bases lying between them. Germline CDR1 is SGHNT and CDR2 is YENEEA. This CDR3 has 13 residues. As for this clone: Its antigen is undetermined.

The repertoire was sequenced with immunoSEQ multiplex PCR; TCRdb's copy has only in-frame clones and lacks some. The profile covers 95,000 to 100,000 clones, with about 90% appearing a single time and approximately 15% taken by the ten largest. The source was peripheral blood, collected on day 0 of AZD1222 vaccination. The gene calls are TRBV11-3 and TRBJ1-2; tentatively, D is TRBD1 (6 bases). The sequence was collected from an adult in good health. CDR3 sequence (DNA): TGTGCCAGCAGCTTAGATCAGGGGAAAGGCTACACCTTC. Residues: CASSLDQGKGYTF. Complete variable domain (other parts from reference TRBV11-3 and TRBJ1-2): EAGVVQSPRYKIIEKKQPVAFWCNPISGHNTLYWYLQNLGQGPELLIRYENEEAVDDSQLPKDRFSAERLKGVDSTLKIQPAELGDSAVYLCASSLDQGKGYTFGSGTRLTVV.